The clone carrying this TCR beta chain was recorded many times. Its antigen is currently unknown. The sample originates from a study of T cell repertoires in cytomegalovirus infection. Overall study: Evidence of both CMV infection and a matching HLA type came from public TCR beta signatures.

TCRdb used MiXCR to reprocess the reads, holding one entry per CDR3 protein. The table includes a few hundred thousand distinct CDR3 sequences, roughly 16% detected once. V shed 10 bases and J shed 1 base, with 7 bases lying between them. Germline loops: CDR1 MNHNS, CDR2 SASEGT. The CDR3 extends over 11 amino acids. Broader study findings: Across the ex vivo response, the dominant clonotypes were HLA-C-restricted CMV-specific TCR beta clonotypes. Carriers of CMV and the relevant HLA type were discriminated by public TCR beta frequency.

V gene TRBV6-1 combines with J gene TRBJ1-1; D not certain. This receptor was taken from a human donor in good health (CMV status not recorded). Some clones in this sample may be carry-over from other donors' samples. The sample was PBMCs. The CDR3: CATTRNTEAFF. CDR3 sequence (DNA): TGTGCCACAACCCGGAACACTGAAGCTTTCTTT.